The 5 T cell receptor beta chains given below trace back to one sample, sequenced in a study of response to subunit inactivated influenza vaccine. TCRdb recomputed calls from the RT-PCR reads with MiXCR, one row per CDR3 protein. The sample records a few hundred thousand distinct CDR3 sequences, 14% being singletons. This sample comprised PBMCs from blood, obtained roughly 12 days after vaccination. The receptors shown here come from a man between 45 and 60 years old who received an inactivated influenza vaccine.

This clonotype was seen only a few times. This chain connects TRBV9 to TRBJ2-3; 12 bases align to TRBD2. The germline V gene encodes CDR1 SGDLS and CDR2 YYNGEE. The CDR3 covers 17 residues. Trimming took 4 bases from V and 5 from J; bases not matched to a gene: 11. The CDR3 region is CASSPRRTSGEEDTQYF. The CDR3, as DNA: TGTGCCAGCAGCCCCAGACGGACTAGCGGGGAGGAAGATACGCAGTATTTT.

The chain uses TRBV12-3 or TRBV12-4 and TRBJ1-1; D unresolved. The V and J ends lost 6 bases and 1 base respectively, with 21 bases between them. The CDR3 is 17 amino acids. The CDR3 reads CASRPRNYWAGNTEAFF. In nucleotides, the CDR3 is TGTGCCAGCAGACCCCGCAATTACTGGGCTGGGAACACTGAAGCTTTCTTT.

This chain joins TRBV5-6 and TRBJ2-2; 9 bases are shared with TRBD2. The germline V gene has CDR1 SGHDT and CDR2 YYEEEE. V lost 0 bases, J lost 7 bases, and 4 bases stayed unmatched. The CDR3 totals 15 residues. This CDR3 reads CASSLGLAGIGELFF. CDR3 nucleotide sequence: TGTGCCAGCAGCTTGGGGCTAGCGGGAATCGGGGAGCTGTTTTTT.

The V and J genes are TRBV28 and TRBJ2-1; TRBD1 matches 10 bases. The CDR3 is 13 residues long. The J segment lost 9 bases and the V segment lost 5 bases, leaving 4 bases of the junction unmatched. Germline lookup yields CDR1 MDHEN and CDR2 SYDVKM. CDR3 in amino acids: CASSGTGVSEQFF. Written as DNA, the CDR3 is TGTGCCAGCAGTGGGACAGGGGTTAGTGAGCAGTTCTTC.

This clonotype was observed a few times. The rearrangement uses TRBV12-3 or TRBV12-4 and TRBJ1-5; D remains ambiguous. The CDR3 loop spans 13 amino acids. The germline V and J ends were trimmed by 5 bases and 5 bases, with 10 bases remaining between them. The chain's CDR3 is CASSGGQYQPQHF. The CDR3 bases are TGTGCCAGCAGTGGTGGGCAATATCAGCCCCAGCATTTT.